The 17 T cell receptor beta chains in this list originate from one sample, sequenced in a study of graft-versus-host responses after intestinal transplantation. These TCRs' antigens remain unknown. The method was immunoSEQ multiplex PCR; TCRdb's version includes in-frame clones alone and lacks a portion of them. The data hold approximately 97,000 clones, with about 90% observed a single time. The source material was unstimulated CD8+ T cells sorted from spleen or lymph node cells, sampled before transplant. All receptors come from a human donor who was the organ donor for an intestinal transplant.

The rearrangement joins TRBV21-1 to TRBJ1-1. TRBV21-1 corresponds to a pseudogene. The CDR3 totals 13 residues. Written as DNA, the CDR3 is TGTGCCAGCAGCAAAAGACTAAGGGTCGAAGCTTTCTTT. Translating gives CASSKRLRVEAFF.

The V gene is TRBV4-2, the J gene TRBJ2-1; TRBD2 agrees at 9 bases. Germline V gene data show CDR1 as LGHNA and CDR2 as YNFKEQ. V gave up 1 base and J gave up 5 bases; unmatched junction bases: 3. The CDR3 is 15 residues long. CDR3 DNA: TGTGCCAGCAGCCAAGGGCTAGCGGGGCACAATGAGCAGTTCTTC. The encoded protein is CASSQGLAGHNEQFF.

The chain combines TRBV27 with TRBJ1-3; 7 nucleotides agree with TRBD1. The CDR3 is 17 residues long. CDR1 and CDR2 (germline): MNHEY, SMNVEV (reference sequence). V was clipped by 6 bases and J by 3 bases; unmatched bases: 14. Written as DNA, the CDR3 is TGTGCCAGCAGGACCCCTTCAGACAGGGTAAGTGGAAACACCATATATTTT. It specifies CASRTPSDRVSGNTIYF.

V and J are TRBV11-2 and TRBJ2-3; D is ambiguous. The CDR3 covers 13 residues. V dropped 1 base and J dropped 0 bases, with 2 bases sitting between them. The germline V gene encodes CDR1 SGHAT and CDR2 FQNNGV. CDR3 region: CASSLASTDTQYF. The CDR3 DNA sequence: TGTGCCAGCAGCTTAGCTAGCACAGATACGCAGTATTTT.

The chain combines TRBV6-1 with TRBJ2-7; a weak D match, TRBD2 (5 bases). The germline V gene has CDR1 MNHNS and CDR2 SASEGT. The CDR3 is made up of 15 amino acids. Deletions cut 4 bases from V and 3 bases from J, with 16 bases between. The CDR3 sequence: CASSGGIGPFYEQYF. The CDR3 coding sequence is TGTGCCAGCAGTGGAGGGATAGGGCCCTTCTACGAGCAGTACTTC.

V usage is TRBV13 and J usage is TRBJ1-1; TRBD1 agrees at 7 bases. V shed 5 bases, J shed 0 bases, and the junction held 6 bases outside the gene matches. The CDR3 extends over 15 amino acids. Germline assignment: CDR1 PRHDT and CDR2 FYEKMQ (reference sequence). The CDR3 loop is CASSLRQGLNTEAFF. CDR3 DNA sequence: TGTGCCAGCAGCCTGCGACAGGGATTGAACACTGAAGCTTTCTTT.

The chain is built from TRBV7-8 and TRBJ2-3, with 9 nucleotides matching TRBD1. The CDR3 has 16 amino acids. Germline V gene lookup returns CDR1 SGHVS and CDR2 FQNEAQ. After removal of 7 bases from V and 3 bases from J, the junction contained 11 bases not matched to a gene. The DNA of the CDR3 is TGTGCCAGCATTACACCGGGGACAGGGTTTACAGATACGCAGTATTTT. Translated: CASITPGTGFTDTQYF.

Notes on this clone: Within the sample, other DNA sequences also encode this same CDR3. This rearrangement joins TRBV5-6 to TRBJ2-5, with D perhaps matching TRBD1 (5 bases). The CDR3 has 11 amino acids. V was trimmed by 3 bases and J by 5 bases, leaving 5 bases between them. The germline gives CDR1 SGHDT, CDR2 YYEEEE. The CDR3 reads CASSSGETQYF. The CDR3 coding sequence is TGTGCCAGCAGCTCAGGGGAGACCCAGTACTTC.

This clone was observed a handful of times. The chain is built from TRBV4-1 and TRBJ2-7, with 11 bases fitting TRBD1. CDR1 and CDR2 from the germline V gene are MGHRA and YSYEKL. Germline trimming cut 4 bases from V and 6 bases from J; bases unmatched to any gene: 5. The CDR3 length is 14 residues. The CDR3 nucleotides are TGCGCCAGCAGCCCCGGACAGGGGGCAAGCGAGCAGTACTTC. Its protein is CASSPGQGASEQYF.

The J gene is TRBJ2-7, the V gene TRBV7-9; weak D call: TRBD1 (6 bases). The CDR3 has 14 amino acids. Germline CDR1 reads SEHNR; CDR2 reads FQNEAQ (reference sequence). Deletions cut 5 bases from V and 3 bases from J, with 14 bases between. The CDR3 here is CASSEEDRFYEQYF. The CDR3, as DNA: TGTGCCAGCAGCGAAGAGGACAGATTCTACGAGCAGTACTTC.

The V call is TRBV7-2, the J call TRBJ1-6; D is unclear. The V end lost 1 base, the J end lost 7 bases, and 14 bases lay between the germline ends. CDR1 and CDR2 from the germline V gene are SGHTA and FQGNSA. This CDR3 is 16 amino acids long. The CDR3 reads CASSLELVHLNSPLHF. The CDR3 coding sequence is TGTGCCAGCAGCTTAGAACTTGTTCACCTGAATTCACCCCTCCACTTT.

The chain couples TRBV5-1 to TRBJ1-1; D is unclear. CDR3 length equals 13 residues. Between the trimmed V and J ends, which lost 4 bases and 0 bases, there was a span of 7 bases. CDR1 is SGHRS and CDR2 is YFSETQ in the germline V gene. CDR3 protein: CASSRGVNTEAFF. In DNA, the CDR3 is TGCGCCAGCAGCCGCGGGGTGAACACTGAAGCTTTCTTT.

This sequence joins TRBV7-3 and TRBJ1-4; 7 nucleotides match TRBD1. V lost 5 bases and J lost 4; bases outside the gene matches: 16. In germline, CDR1 is SGHTA, CDR2 FQGTGA. This CDR3 comprises 18 residues. CDR3 DNA: TGTGCCAGCAGCGGAGCCCAAACAGGGGTGGGGGGTAATGAAAAACTGTTTTTT. Its protein is CASSGAQTGVGGNEKLFF.

This sequence joins TRBV15 and TRBJ2-7; 7 nucleotides agree with TRBD1. This CDR3 is 15 amino acids long. Germline CDR1 LNHNV, CDR2 YYDKDF (reference sequence). Trimming cost V 0 bases and J 0 bases; bases outside gene matches: 2. CDR3 amino acids: CATSRDEGASYEQYF. The CDR3 coding sequence is TGTGCCACCAGCAGAGATGAGGGGGCCTCCTACGAGCAGTACTTC.

Here the CDR3 reads CASSPRRSNQPQHF. The CDR3 DNA reads TGTGCCAGCAGCCCTAGACGGAGCAATCAGCCCCAGCATTTT. J is TRBJ1-5 and V is TRBV7-8; D is unresolved. The CDR3 covers 14 residues. Germline CDR1 is SGHVS and CDR2 is FQNEAQ. V lost 5 bases to trimming and J lost 1 base, with 9 bases between them.

The V gene is TRBV7-3, the J gene TRBJ2-5; D remains ambiguous. Per the germline V gene, CDR1 is SGHTA and CDR2 is FQGTGA. CDR3 length: 15 amino acids. The ends were cut back, 5 bases at V and 2 bases at J, with 15 bases in the middle. CDR3 loop: CASSPSSGFQETQYF. CDR3 nucleotide sequence: TGTGCCAGCAGCCCAAGCTCGGGTTTTCAAGAGACCCAGTACTTC.

J is TRBJ2-3 and V is TRBV9; 8 nucleotides agree with TRBD1. V trimming: 3 bases; J trimming: 2 bases; junction bases outside the gene matches: 8. There are 16 residues in the CDR3. From germline, CDR1 is SGDLS and CDR2 YYNGEE. Here the CDR3 DNA reads TGTGCCAGCAGCGAGCCCCGGGACAGGACCACAGATACGCAGTATTTT. Translating gives CASSEPRDRTTDTQYF.